A selection of T cell receptor beta chains follows, all from one sample in a study of T cell repertoires in cytomegalovirus infection. One entry per CDR3 protein, called by TCRdb with MiXCR from the reads. The sample yields some 300,000 distinct CDR3 sequences, 15% to 20% seen once. Sample: PBMCs. The source of these receptors is a human donor in good health (CMV status not recorded). Some clones in this sample may be carry-over from other donors' samples. CDR3s include the opening cysteine and the closing phenylalanine or tryptophan. The order of the fields is clone size, D gene, J gene, V gene, CDR3 DNA, CDR3 protein. The D gene is left open where the match is weak. Expanded clones get a size class; other rows say once, few or many, or leave the size out.

abundance: few; d_gene: .; j_gene: TRBJ2-1; v_gene: TRBV7-9; CDR3nt: TGTGCCAGCATCATAGGGGGTTACAATGAGCAGTTCTTC; CDR3aa: CASIIGGYNEQFF
abundance: few; d_gene: .; j_gene: TRBJ1-2; v_gene: TRBV7-9; CDR3nt: TGTGCCAGCAGCGGGCGCAAGGTCGGCTATGGCTACACCTTC; CDR3aa: CASSGRKVGYGYTF
abundance: many; d_gene: .; j_gene: TRBJ2-5; v_gene: TRBV12-3/TRBV12-4; CDR3nt: TGTGCCAGCAGCCCGAGGGCGGACGCGCAGACCCAGTACTTC; CDR3aa: CASSPRADAQTQYF
abundance: many; d_gene: TRBD1; j_gene: TRBJ2-5; v_gene: TRBV7-2; CDR3nt: TGTGCCAGCAGCTTAGGGCTAAACAGGGGGAGCCAAGAGACCCAGTACTTC; CDR3aa: CASSLGLNRGSQETQYF
abundance: many; d_gene: .; j_gene: TRBJ1-3; v_gene: TRBV20-1; CDR3nt: TGCAGTGCCAACTCGCCGGCTGGAAACACCATATATTTT; CDR3aa: CSANSPAGNTIYF
abundance: few; d_gene: TRBD1; j_gene: TRBJ1-5; v_gene: TRBV5-6; CDR3nt: TGTGCCAGCAGCTTGACAGGGGGCGGGACGGGCAATCAGCCCCAGCATTTT; CDR3aa: CASSLTGGGTGNQPQHF
abundance: few; d_gene: .; j_gene: TRBJ2-7; v_gene: TRBV2; CDR3nt: TGTGCCAGCAGGGGGGATTTCTACGAGCAGTACTTC; CDR3aa: CASRGDFYEQYF
abundance: .; d_gene: TRBD1; j_gene: TRBJ1-5; v_gene: TRBV2; CDR3nt: TGTGCCAGCGGCTATCCCGGGACAGGGAGTCAGCCCCAGCATTTT; CDR3aa: CASGYPGTGSQPQHF
abundance: .; d_gene: TRBD1; j_gene: TRBJ1-1; v_gene: TRBV20-1; CDR3nt: TGCAGTGCTCAGGGGGGGACAGGTGTCACTGAAGCTTTCTTT; CDR3aa: CSAQGGTGVTEAFF
abundance: .; d_gene: TRBD1; j_gene: TRBJ1-2; v_gene: TRBV7-2; CDR3nt: TGTGCCAGCAGCGGAACACAGGGGGGAACTGGCTACACCTTC; CDR3aa: CASSGTQGGTGYTF
abundance: .; d_gene: .; j_gene: TRBJ2-7; v_gene: TRBV15; CDR3nt: TGTGCCACCAGCGGGGGGACGGACTACGAGCAGTACTTC; CDR3aa: CATSGGTDYEQYF
abundance: .; d_gene: .; j_gene: TRBJ1-1; v_gene: TRBV20-1; CDR3nt: TGCAGTGCCCCGACTCCCCCGACGAACACTGAAGCTTTCTTT; CDR3aa: CSAPTPPTNTEAFF
abundance: .; d_gene: TRBD2; j_gene: TRBJ2-5; v_gene: TRBV11-2; CDR3nt: TGTGCCAGCAGCATGGGACTAGCGGGGAGCCAAGAGACCCAGTACTTC; CDR3aa: CASSMGLAGSQETQYF
abundance: many; d_gene: .; j_gene: TRBJ1-5; v_gene: TRBV7-2; CDR3nt: TGTGCCAGCAGCCCGGACCTCAATCAGCCCCAGCATTTT; CDR3aa: CASSPDLNQPQHF
abundance: .; d_gene: TRBD2; j_gene: TRBJ2-3; v_gene: TRBV5-1; CDR3nt: TGCGCCAGCAGACTAGCGGGACTCCCAGATACGCAGTATTTT; CDR3aa: CASRLAGLPDTQYF
abundance: few; d_gene: .; j_gene: TRBJ1-5; v_gene: TRBV5-6; CDR3nt: TGTGCCAGCAGCTTAGGACGGATCAATCAGCCCCAGCATTTT; CDR3aa: CASSLGRINQPQHF
abundance: .; d_gene: TRBD1; j_gene: TRBJ1-1; v_gene: TRBV7-9; CDR3nt: TGTGTCAGCAGCGGGGGACCGGGACAGGCCGGGGGGACTGAAGCTTTCTTT; CDR3aa: CVSSGGPGQAGGTEAFF
abundance: few; d_gene: .; j_gene: TRBJ1-4; v_gene: TRBV15; CDR3nt: TGTGCCACCAGCAGTGAACCGGGACAACGGCACGAAAAACTGTTTTTT; CDR3aa: CATSSEPGQRHEKLFF
abundance: many; d_gene: TRBD2; j_gene: TRBJ2-5; v_gene: TRBV12-3/TRBV12-4; CDR3nt: TGTGCCAGCAGTACCGGGCTAGCGGGAGGAGAGACCCAGTACTTC; CDR3aa: CASSTGLAGGETQYF
abundance: many; d_gene: TRBD1; j_gene: TRBJ2-7; v_gene: TRBV7-3; CDR3nt: TGTGCCAGCGCCCTACAGGGGGCTCCGGGTGAGCAGTACTTC; CDR3aa: CASALQGAPGEQYF
abundance: few; d_gene: TRBD1; j_gene: TRBJ2-7; v_gene: TRBV7-2; CDR3nt: TGTACCAGCAGCTCTTCTAAGGGGACAGACTTACGGGAGCAGTACTTC; CDR3aa: CTSSSSKGTDLREQYF
abundance: many; d_gene: .; j_gene: TRBJ2-7; v_gene: TRBV12-3/TRBV12-4; CDR3nt: TGTGCCAGCAGTTTAGGGGGCATCCTCCCCTACGAGCAGTACTTC; CDR3aa: CASSLGGILPYEQYF
abundance: .; d_gene: TRBD1; j_gene: TRBJ1-5; v_gene: TRBV20-1; CDR3nt: TGCAGTGTGCCGGGACAGGGAAGGGGTTTGAGCAATCAGCCCCAGCATTTT; CDR3aa: CSVPGQGRGLSNQPQHF
abundance: many; d_gene: .; j_gene: TRBJ1-2; v_gene: TRBV7-2; CDR3nt: TGTGCCAGCAGCCCCGGCGGACAGCGGAGATTAAGTGGCTACACCTTC; CDR3aa: CASSPGGQRRLSGYTF
abundance: .; d_gene: TRBD1; j_gene: TRBJ1-4; v_gene: TRBV20-1; CDR3nt: TGCAGTGCTAGAGCCCCGGGACAGGGCGGTGAAAAACTGTTTTTT; CDR3aa: CSARAPGQGGEKLFF
abundance: few; d_gene: TRBD2; j_gene: TRBJ2-7; v_gene: TRBV5-1; CDR3nt: TGCGCCAGCAGCGGAGGACTAGCGGGGGGACTAACATCCTACGAGCAGTACTTC; CDR3aa: CASSGGLAGGLTSYEQYF
abundance: many; d_gene: TRBD2; j_gene: TRBJ2-1; v_gene: TRBV7-2; CDR3nt: TGTGCCAGCAGCCTTCGTTGGATAGCGGGGGGGCCTTATGTGCAGTTCTTC; CDR3aa: CASSLRWIAGGPYVQFF
abundance: many; d_gene: .; j_gene: TRBJ1-4; v_gene: TRBV7-2; CDR3nt: TGTGCCAGCAGCTTAGGGGGAGGGGCAGTCGGTGAAAAACTGTTTTTT; CDR3aa: CASSLGGGAVGEKLFF
abundance: few; d_gene: .; j_gene: TRBJ1-6; v_gene: TRBV6-6; CDR3nt: TGTGCCAGTTTCAGGACCGAGGCTTCACCCCTCCACTTT; CDR3aa: CASFRTEASPLHF
abundance: many; d_gene: TRBD2; j_gene: TRBJ2-7; v_gene: TRBV7-6; CDR3nt: TGTGCCAGCAGCGCCCAGCGGGGAGCCTACGAGCAGTACTTC; CDR3aa: CASSAQRGAYEQYF
abundance: few; d_gene: TRBD2; j_gene: TRBJ2-5; v_gene: TRBV4-1; CDR3nt: TGCGCCAGCAGAAATCCACTAGCGGGGGGCCAAGAGACCCAGTACTTC; CDR3aa: CASRNPLAGGQETQYF
abundance: few; d_gene: .; j_gene: TRBJ2-7; v_gene: TRBV4-1; CDR3nt: TGCGCCAGCAGCCAAGAGGCAGGGACGGACGGGCTCTACGAGCAGTACTTC; CDR3aa: CASSQEAGTDGLYEQYF
abundance: many; d_gene: .; j_gene: TRBJ1-5; v_gene: TRBV7-2; CDR3nt: TGTGCCAGCAGCCCCTACAGGGGCAATCAGCCCCAGCATTTT; CDR3aa: CASSPYRGNQPQHF
abundance: many; d_gene: .; j_gene: TRBJ2-7; v_gene: TRBV19; CDR3nt: TGTGCCAGTAGTATGGAGGGGGGCGCTTCGGGCTACGAGCAGTACTTC; CDR3aa: CASSMEGGASGYEQYF
abundance: .; d_gene: TRBD1; j_gene: TRBJ1-2; v_gene: TRBV7-8; CDR3nt: TGTGCCAGCAGCCCCAGGACAGGGGGGGTTGACTATGGCTACACCTTC; CDR3aa: CASSPRTGGVDYGYTF
abundance: few; d_gene: TRBD1; j_gene: TRBJ2-5; v_gene: TRBV6-5; CDR3nt: TGTGCCAGCAGCCCCCAAACAGGGGGGAGGGAGACCCAGTACTTC; CDR3aa: CASSPQTGGRETQYF
abundance: many; d_gene: .; j_gene: TRBJ2-1; v_gene: TRBV27; CDR3nt: TGTGCCAGCAGTACCTTCAACTACAATGAGCAGTTCTTC; CDR3aa: CASSTFNYNEQFF
abundance: few; d_gene: .; j_gene: TRBJ2-7; v_gene: TRBV6-6; CDR3nt: TGTGCCAGCAGTTACTCGATGACGGACGGACGGACTCCCTACGAGCAGTACTTC; CDR3aa: CASSYSMTDGRTPYEQYF
abundance: many; d_gene: TRBD1; j_gene: TRBJ2-3; v_gene: TRBV7-3; CDR3nt: TGTGCCAGCAGCCCGGGACAGGGGGCGGCAGATACGCAGTATTTT; CDR3aa: CASSPGQGAADTQYF
abundance: once; d_gene: .; j_gene: TRBJ1-2; v_gene: TRBV9; CDR3nt: TGTGCCAGCAGCGTAGCGGACGGAAGTAACTATGGCTACACCTTC; CDR3aa: CASSVADGSNYGYTF
abundance: many; d_gene: .; j_gene: TRBJ1-2; v_gene: TRBV7-2; CDR3nt: TGTGCCAGCAGCTTCGGACAAAGCAGCTATGGCTACACCTTC; CDR3aa: CASSFGQSSYGYTF
abundance: .; d_gene: .; j_gene: TRBJ2-1; v_gene: TRBV12-3/TRBV12-4; CDR3nt: TGTGCCAGCAGCCCTAGGTCCGACATGGCTGAGCAGTTCTTC; CDR3aa: CASSPRSDMAEQFF
abundance: .; d_gene: .; j_gene: TRBJ1-6; v_gene: TRBV10-3; CDR3nt: TGTGCCACCGGAGGCAGGGCCGATAATTCACCCCTCCACTTT; CDR3aa: CATGGRADNSPLHF
abundance: few; d_gene: .; j_gene: TRBJ1-4; v_gene: TRBV2; CDR3nt: TGTGCCAGCAGAGATGGGGGATGGAATGAAAAACTGTTTTTT; CDR3aa: CASRDGGWNEKLFF
abundance: few; d_gene: .; j_gene: TRBJ2-6; v_gene: TRBV7-9; CDR3nt: TGTGCCAGCAGCACAGGACGCTCTGGGGCCAACGTCCTGACTTTC; CDR3aa: CASSTGRSGANVLTF